The 25 T cell receptor beta chains given below trace back to one sample, sequenced in a study of cytomegalovirus exposure and HLA in healthy donors. Both 60 Vbeta primers and 13 Jbeta primers went into the PCR. Data came from immunoSEQ multiplex PCR; TCRdb stores just in-frame clones and leaves some out. There are under 200,000 clones in the sample; about 64% occur only once, and approximately 1.5% lies in the top ten. Sequenced: PBMCs. All receptors derive from a man aged 50 to 60 in good health and CMV-seronegative.

The J gene is TRBJ1-1, the V gene TRBV5-4; TRBD1 might be the D (6 bases). The CDR3 is made up of 19 amino acids. Germline V gene data show CDR1 as SGHNT and CDR2 as YYREEE (reference sequence). Trimming cost V 0 bases and J 1 base, with 22 bases left between them. In DNA, the CDR3 is TGTGCCAGCAGCTTGGAAGCTGGGGACATCCTTTGGGCGAACACTGAAGCTTTCTTT. Translated, it gives CASSLEAGDILWANTEAFF. The full variable domain, rest sourced from reference TRBV5-4 and TRBJ1-1, is ETGVTQSPTHLIKTRGQQVTLRCSSQSGHNTVSWYQQALGQGPQFIFQYYREEENGRGNFPPRFSGLQFPNYSSELNVNALELDDSALYLCASSLEAGDILWANTEAFFGQGTRLTVV.

The gene calls are TRBV15 and TRBJ2-5; perhaps TRBD2 as D (5 bases). The CDR3 is made up of 13 amino acids. Between the trimmed V and J ends, which lost 9 bases and 5 bases, there was a span of 16 bases. Germline V gives CDR1 LNHNV, CDR2 YYDKDF (reference sequence). CDR3 nucleotides: TGTGCCACGTTAACCTGGGGAGAGGAGACCCAGTACTTC. Protein: CATLTWGEETQYF.

The V gene is TRBV28, the J gene TRBJ1-1; unclear D gene. V lost 1 base to trimming and J lost 11 bases, with 8 bases between them. This CDR3 region has 11 residues. Germline V gene data show CDR1 as MDHEN and CDR2 as SYDVKM. CDR3 sequence: CASSLSRVAFF. The CDR3 bases are TGTGCCAGCAGTTTATCCCGGGTGGCTTTCTTT.

To note about this clone: This specimen includes other DNA sequences encoding the same CDR3. The chain carries TRBV5-1 and TRBJ2-6; the D gene is possibly TRBD1 (5 bases). Trimming removed 0 bases at V and 1 base at J, with 8 bases between. This CDR3 has 16 residues. The V gene's germline CDR1 is SGHRS and CDR2 YFSETQ. The CDR3 protein is CASSLVSGSGANVLTF. The DNA for the CDR3 is TGCGCCAGCAGCTTGGTTTCAGGGTCTGGGGCCAACGTCCTGACTTTC.

This clone was observed a single time. The rearrangement joins TRBV27 to TRBJ2-7; 12 bases align to TRBD1. The CDR3 runs to 14 residues. CDR1 is MNHEY, CDR2 SMNVEV, per germline (reference sequence). V dropped 4 bases and J dropped 5; count of bases not matched to a gene: 3. The CDR3 DNA reads TGTGCCAGCAGTTCCCGGGACAGGGGGCACGAGCAGTACTTC. It is translated as CASSSRDRGHEQYF.

The chain carries TRBV4-2 and TRBJ1-1, with 7 nucleotides matching TRBD1. J lost 8 bases, V lost 1 base, and 7 bases had no gene match. Germline CDR1 reads LGHNA; CDR2 reads YNFKEQ. CDR3 length: 14 amino acids. Here the CDR3 reads CASSQGQGGGEAFF. The CDR3 DNA reads as TGTGCCAGCAGCCAAGGACAGGGAGGAGGCGAAGCTTTCTTT.

The chain links TRBV6-1 to TRBJ2-3; no clear D gene. Germline V gene sequence: CDR1 MNHNS, CDR2 SASEGT. The V end was cut by 1 base, the J end by 3 bases, with 11 bases between. This CDR3 region has 15 residues. The CDR3 here is CASSEVELTTDTQYF. In DNA form, the CDR3 reads TGTGCCAGCAGTGAAGTAGAATTGACAACAGATACGCAGTATTTT.

V is TRBV6-1 and J is TRBJ1-5, with no clear D. V lost 6 bases and J 4 bases, leaving 16 bases between the germline ends. The CDR3 has 15 residues. CDR1 MNHNS and CDR2 SASEGT come from the germline V gene. DNA for the CDR3: TGTGCCAGCAGGGCTTCACGTGGCTCGAATCAGCCCCAGCATTTT. Translated: CASRASRGSNQPQHF.

This rearrangement joins TRBV11-2 to TRBJ2-1, with TRBD2 matching 11 bases. CDR1 and CDR2 from the germline V gene are SGHAT and FQNNGV. Losses at the gene ends were 6 bases for V and 6 bases for J; bases not matched to a gene: 7. The CDR3 extends over 15 amino acids. CDR3 loop: CASRFSGGASNEQFF. The CDR3 coding sequence is TGTGCCAGCAGATTTAGCGGGGGGGCCTCCAATGAGCAGTTCTTC.

V gene TRBV7-6 combines with J gene TRBJ1-1; 8 bases line up with TRBD1. This CDR3 is built from 15 residues. The ends lost 5 bases at V and 3 bases at J; junction bases unmatched: 8. Germline values: CDR1 SGHVS, CDR2 FNYEAQ. CDR3: CASSATGGMYTEAFF. The DNA for the CDR3 is TGTGCCAGCAGCGCTACAGGGGGGATGTACACTGAAGCTTTCTTT. The variable domain in full, with the rest retrieved from reference TRBV7-6 and TRBJ1-1, is GAGVSQSPRYKVTKRGQDVALRCDPISGHVSLYWYRQALGQGPEFLTYFNYEAQQDKSGLPNDRFSAERPEGSISTLTIQRTEQRDSAMYRCASSATGGMYTEAFFGQGTRLTVV.

This clone was counted only a few times. The J gene is TRBJ2-7, the V gene TRBV14; D is uncertain. The V and J ends lost 4 bases and 4 bases respectively, with 8 bases between them. The CDR3 runs 12 residues. Germline lookup yields CDR1 SGHDN and CDR2 FVKESK. This chain's CDR3 is CASSPGRYEQYF. DNA for the CDR3: TGTGCCAGCAGCCCAGGAAGGTACGAGCAGTACTTC.

The CDR3 loop reads CASSLGGGTNSPLHF. The CDR3 region has the DNA TGTGCCAGCAGCTTAGGGGGAGGGACCAATTCACCCCTCCACTTT. The chain recombines TRBV7-2 with TRBJ1-6; possibly TRBD1 for D (5 bases). V was trimmed by 1 base and J by 7 bases, leaving 11 bases between them. This CDR3 contains 15 residues. Germline CDR1 reads SGHTA; CDR2 reads FQGNSA. Supplemented by reference TRBV7-2 and TRBJ1-6, the full variable domain reads GAGVSQSPSNKVTEKGKDVELRCDPISGHTALYWYRQSLGQGLEFLIYFQGNSAPDKSGLPSDRFSAERTGGSVSTLTIQRTQQEDSAVYLCASSLGGGTNSPLHFGNGTRLTVT.

As regards this clone: Within the sample, other DNA sequences also encode this same CDR3. Here the CDR3 DNA reads TGTGCCAGCAGCCAAGAAGGCGGGGGGTCACAAGAGACCCAGTACTTC. This encodes CASSQEGGGSQETQYF. The V call is TRBV4-2, the J call TRBJ2-5; 8 bases fit TRBD2. CDR3 size: 16 residues. The V segment lost 0 bases and the J segment 2 bases; nucleotides outside the gene matches: 5. The V gene's germline CDR1 is LGHNA and CDR2 YNFKEQ.

The chain couples TRBV28 to TRBJ2-3, with 7 bases that match TRBD1. After removal of 3 bases from V and 2 bases from J, the junction contained 2 bases not matched to a gene. CDR3 size: 14 residues. CDR1 and CDR2 (germline): MDHEN, SYDVKM. The CDR3 DNA reads TGTGCCAGCAGTTTGACAGGGCCCACAGATACGCAGTATTTT. Translated: CASSLTGPTDTQYF.

Note on this clone: The identical CDR3 is also encoded by other nucleotide sequences in the sample. The chain combines TRBV28 with TRBJ2-1; TRBD2 aligns across 9 bases. J was trimmed by 5 bases and V by 5 bases; bases with no gene match: 10. CDR3 length: 16 residues. Germline V gives CDR1 MDHEN, CDR2 SYDVKM. In nucleotides, the CDR3 is TGTGCCAGCAGTCCCCAGCTAGCGGGGAAACACAATGAGCAGTTCTTC. Translated: CASSPQLAGKHNEQFF.

The rearrangement links TRBV6-5 to TRBJ1-2; 11 nucleotides match TRBD1. Trimming took 8 bases from V and 7 from J; bases not matched to a gene: 6. Germline CDR1 reads MNHEY; CDR2 reads SVGAGI. The CDR3 spans 13 residues. CDR3 sequence (DNA): TGTGCCAGCGGGGACAGGGGGGTTCGTGGCTACACCTTC. It yields the protein CASGDRGVRGYTF.

This clone was seen more than once but under ten times. The V call is TRBV19, the J call TRBJ1-1; 7 bases match TRBD1. V lost 4 bases and J lost 3; bases outside the gene matches: 14. The CDR3 runs to 17 residues. Germline CDR1 reads LNHDA; CDR2 reads SQIVND (reference sequence). The CDR3 sequence is CASSTRLPGQRYTEAFF. Here the CDR3 DNA reads TGTGCCAGTAGTACACGACTACCGGGACAGAGATACACTGAAGCTTTCTTT.

V gene TRBV13 combines with J gene TRBJ2-1, with TRBD1 matching 8 bases. Germline CDR1 is PRHDT and CDR2 is FYEKMQ (reference sequence). Trimming removed 4 bases from V and 2 bases from J; junction bases left unmatched: 4. This CDR3 is built from 15 residues. The CDR3 sequence: CASSWRTGTYNEQFF. CDR3 in DNA: TGTGCCAGCAGCTGGCGGACAGGGACCTACAATGAGCAGTTCTTC. The full variable domain, in which reference TRBV13 and TRBJ2-1 provide the parts outside the CDR3, is AAGVIQSPRHLIKEKRETATLKCYPIPRHDTVYWYQQGPGQDPQFLISFYEKMQSDKGSIPDRFSAQQFSDYHSELNMSSLELGDSALYFCASSWRTGTYNEQFFGPGTRLTVL.

The genes are TRBV4-3 and TRBJ1-4; no clear D gene. This CDR3 has 16 amino acids. Germline CDR1 LGHNA, CDR2 YSLEER. Trimming shortened V by 0 bases and J by 6 bases, and 14 bases separated the two germline ends. The DNA of the CDR3 is TGCGCCAGCAGCCAAGAAGAAGCAAATCTTCATGAAAAACTGTTTTTT. This gives the protein CASSQEEANLHEKLFF.

The chain uses TRBV27 and TRBJ1-2; 7 bases fit TRBD1. Germline loops: CDR1 MNHEY, CDR2 SMNVEV (reference sequence). The V gene end was trimmed by 5 bases and the J gene end by 8 bases; junction bases not matched to a gene: 11. This CDR3 region has 14 residues. The CDR3 DNA reads TGTGCCAGCAGTCCAGGGACAGACGGTAGGGGCTACACCTTC. Protein product: CASSPGTDGRGYTF.

The chain has TRBV6-1 and TRBJ2-2, with 8 bases fitting TRBD1. V shed 3 bases and J 6 bases; nucleotides not matched to a gene: 6. The CDR3 has 15 residues. Germline CDR1 reads MNHNS; CDR2 reads SASEGT. CDR3 DNA sequence: TGTGCCAGCAGTGAGCCTCGCAGGGGGCCCGGGGAGCTGTTTTTT. It yields the protein CASSEPRRGPGELFF.

The chain couples TRBV5-1 to TRBJ2-1; 8 positions agree with TRBD1. J was trimmed by 7 bases and V by 3 bases; bases with no gene match: 3. CDR3 length: 13 amino acids. CDR1 SGHRS and CDR2 YFSETQ come from the germline V gene. The CDR3 DNA sequence: TGCGCCAGCAGCTGGGGACAGGATAATGAGCAGTTCTTC. Translating gives CASSWGQDNEQFF.

This chain links TRBV7-2 with TRBJ1-4; unclear D gene. Germline V gene sequence: CDR1 SGHTA, CDR2 FQGNSA. The CDR3 covers 15 residues. Trimming took off 1 base at V and 7 bases at J, with 13 bases between the two ends. Here the CDR3 reads CASSLVPGGGEKLFF. CDR3 sequence (DNA): TGTGCCAGCAGCTTAGTCCCGGGAGGAGGTGAAAAACTGTTTTTT.

V is TRBV6-5 and J is TRBJ1-1, with 8 bases matching TRBD1. CDR3 length: 14 residues. Germline-derived CDR1 and CDR2 are MNHEY and SVGAGI. J was trimmed by 0 bases and V by 6 bases; bases with no gene match: 3. CDR3 sequence: CASRDRDLNTEAFF. As DNA, the CDR3 is TGTGCCAGCAGGGACAGGGATTTGAACACTGAAGCTTTCTTT.

This clone was seen only once. The V call is TRBV5-1, the J call TRBJ1-4; the D is unclear. CDR1 and CDR2 (germline): SGHRS, YFSETQ. The CDR3 spans 14 residues. The germline V and J ends were trimmed by 3 bases and 8 bases, with 14 bases remaining between them. The CDR3 DNA reads TGCGCCAGCAGCTCGGGAGAGGCTTGGGAAAAACTGTTTTTT. It translates to CASSSGEAWEKLFF.